These T cell receptor beta chains were read from a single sample in a study of blood T cell repertoires in COVID-19. Libraries were prepared by immunoSEQ multiplex PCR; TCRdb keeps only in-frame clonotypes and omits some of them. The repertoire has some 51,000 clones, 75% to 95% of them found once; the top ten carry approximately 6.2%. What was sequenced was peripheral blood. All receptors derive from a man aged 40-50 years with acute or convalescent COVID-19. CDR3s include the opening cysteine and the closing phenylalanine or tryptophan. Fields, in order: V gene, J gene, D gene, clone size, CDR3 DNA, CDR3 protein. D genes are given only for firm matches. Size is omitted from some rows. Given values are once, few, many or a class for expanded clones.

>TRBV27|TRBJ2-1|NA|NA
TGTGCCAGCAGTTCCCGGACAGCGATGCCCTACAATGAGCAGTTCTTC
CASSSRTAMPYNEQFF
>TRBV7-8|TRBJ2-4|TRBD2|NA
TGTGCCAGCAGCTTTAATGGTTTTCGGGCGGGAGCTAGAAACATTCAGTACTTC
CASSFNGFRAGARNIQYF
>TRBV18|TRBJ2-1|NA|NA
TGTGCCAGCTCACCACAGGCGGGTGAGCAGTTCTTC
CASSPQAGEQFF
>TRBV6-6|TRBJ2-1|TRBD2|NA
TGTGCCAGCAGTACTTACGGAACTAGCGGGGACAATGAGCAGTTCTTC
CASSTYGTSGDNEQFF
>TRBV30|TRBJ2-1|NA|NA
TGTGCCTGGAGTAAAGGAGGGTACAATGAGCAGTTCTTC
CAWSKGGYNEQFF
>TRBV2|TRBJ1-6|TRBD1|NA
TGTGCCAGCAGTGGACAGGGGGCTGGTTCACCCCTCCACTTT
CASSGQGAGSPLHF
>TRBV18|TRBJ1-1|NA|few
TGTGCCAGCTCACCGTCTAGAGACACTGAAGCTTTCTTT
CASSPSRDTEAFF
>TRBV13|TRBJ2-3|NA|NA
TGTGCCAGCAGCCCCGGGTCCAGCACAGATACGCAGTATTTT
CASSPGSSTDTQYF
>TRBV28|TRBJ1-1|NA|NA
TGTGCCAGCGGATACGGGGGAGCTTTCTTT
CASGYGGAFF
>TRBV9|TRBJ2-3|TRBD2|NA
TGTGCCAGCCAGAGCGGGAACAGAGATACGCAGTATTTT
CASQSGNRDTQYF
>TRBV29-1|TRBJ2-7|NA|NA
TGCAGCGTTGAAACGGGGGTCGGGACCTACGAGCAGTACTTC
CSVETGVGTYEQYF
>TRBV19|TRBJ2-6|TRBD2|few
TGTGCCAGTAAGACTAGCGGGGGGTACTCTGGGGCCAACGTCCTGACTTTC
CASKTSGGYSGANVLTF
>TRBV30|TRBJ1-3|NA|NA
TGTGCCTGGCAGGTCTCTGGAAACACCATATATTTT
CAWQVSGNTIYF
>TRBV7-6|TRBJ2-2|NA|NA
TGTGCCAGCAGCGCGGAAAACACCGGGGAGCTGTTTTTT
CASSAENTGELFF
>TRBV30|TRBJ1-2|NA|NA
TGTGCCTGGAGTTTAGCCGAAGGCTACACCTTC
CAWSLAEGYTF
>TRBV19|TRBJ2-2|TRBD1|NA
TGTGCCAGTAGTACGGGACAGGGCTACACCGGGGAGCTGTTTTTT
CASSTGQGYTGELFF
>TRBV2|TRBJ2-1|NA|once
TGTGCCAGCAAGGGGTACAATGAGCAGTTCTTC
CASKGYNEQFF
>TRBV28|TRBJ2-5|TRBD2|NA
TGTGCCAGCAGTCCATTTAGCGGGAGTGGAGAGACCCAGTACTTC
CASSPFSGSGETQYF
>TRBV2|TRBJ2-4|TRBD2|NA
TGTGCCAGCAGTGAGGGACTAGTAGGTTACATTCAGTACTTC
CASSEGLVGYIQYF
>TRBV11-2|TRBJ2-2|TRBD2|NA
TGTGCCAGCAGCTCCCCACCGGGAGGGAACACCGGGGAGCTGTTTTTT
CASSSPPGGNTGELFF
>TRBV5-5|TRBJ2-2|TRBD2|NA
TGTGCCAGCAGCTCTGGGACTAGATCCACCGGGGAGCTGTTTTTT
CASSSGTRSTGELFF
>TRBV21-1|TRBJ1-2|NA|NA
TGTGCCAGCAGCCCCCCCCGAGGTAGAAACTATGGCTACACCTTC
CASSPPRGRNYGYTF
>TRBV11-2|TRBJ2-1|TRBD2|NA
TGTGCCAGCAGCCCAGGACTAGCGGGAGTCCACGAGCAGTTCTTC
CASSPGLAGVHEQFF
>TRBV19|TRBJ2-2|TRBD2|NA
TGTGCCAGTAGTTCTCAAAAGACTAGCGCCCCTAACGGGGAGCTGTTTTTT
CASSSQKTSAPNGELFF
>TRBV9|TRBJ2-5|TRBD2|NA
TGTGCCAGCAGCGTAGGTTACGGGAGGGAGACCCAGTACTTC
CASSVGYGRETQYF
>TRBV20-1|TRBJ2-1|NA|NA
TGCAGTGCTAGAGCCCGGGACAACAACTTCTTC
CSARARDNNFF
>TRBV7-2|TRBJ1-1|NA|NA
TGTGCCAGCAGCTCGCGGAGGGACACTGAAGCTTTCTTT
CASSSRRDTEAFF